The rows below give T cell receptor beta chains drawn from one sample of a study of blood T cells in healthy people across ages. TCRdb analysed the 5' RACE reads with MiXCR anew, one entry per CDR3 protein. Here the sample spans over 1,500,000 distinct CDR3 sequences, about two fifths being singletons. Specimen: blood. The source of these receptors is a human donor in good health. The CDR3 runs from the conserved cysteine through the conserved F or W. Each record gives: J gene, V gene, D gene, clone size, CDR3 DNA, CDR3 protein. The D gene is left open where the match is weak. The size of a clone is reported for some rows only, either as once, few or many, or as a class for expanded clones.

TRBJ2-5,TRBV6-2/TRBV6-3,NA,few,TGTGCCAGCAGTAGGCCGGGGGAACGAGAGACCCAGTACTTC,CASSRPGERETQYF
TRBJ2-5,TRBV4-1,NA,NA,TGCGCCAGCAGCCAAGATGAGGGCCTAGGATCTCGGTACTTC,CASSQDEGLGSRYF
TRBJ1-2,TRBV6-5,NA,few,TGTGCCAGCAGCCCGCCCGGTTACTATGGCGACACCTTC,CASSPPGYYGDTF
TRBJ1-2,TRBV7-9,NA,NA,TGTGCCAGCAGCTTGATTGAGGCGAATGGCTACACCTTC,CASSLIEANGYTF
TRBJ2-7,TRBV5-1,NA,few,TGCGCCAGCACACCTCGGGGACCATCCTACGAGCAGTACTTC,CASTPRGPSYEQYF
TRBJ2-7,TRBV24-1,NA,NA,TGTGCCACCAGTGCACCGGGTCTCAGCTCCTACAATGAGCAGTACTTC,CATSAPGLSSYNEQYF
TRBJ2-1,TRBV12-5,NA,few,TGTGCTAGTGGTTTGGTACAGGCAGGGGAGGAAGATGAGCAGTTCTTC,CASGLVQAGEEDEQFF
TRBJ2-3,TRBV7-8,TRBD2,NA,TGTGCCAGCAGCTTAGTAGGAGGTTCTGGGACTAGGACCACAGATACGCAGTATTTT,CASSLVGGSGTRTTDTQYF
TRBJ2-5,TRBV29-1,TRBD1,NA,TGCAGCGACAGGGGGCGGGAGACCCAGTACTTC,CSDRGRETQYF
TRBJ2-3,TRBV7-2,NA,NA,TGTGCCAGCAGCTTAGAAGGGCTATGGATCGATACGCAGTATTTT,CASSLEGLWIDTQYF
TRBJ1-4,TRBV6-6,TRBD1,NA,TGTGCCAGCCTTGGACAGGGTAATGAAAAACTGTTTTTT,CASLGQGNEKLFF
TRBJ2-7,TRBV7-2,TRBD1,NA,TGTGCCAGCAGCTTCTACGGGACAGGGAACCACGAGCAGTACTTC,CASSFYGTGNHEQYF
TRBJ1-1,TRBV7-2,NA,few,TGTGCCAGCAGGGTACAGATGGGCGACACTGAAGCTTTCTTT,CASRVQMGDTEAFF
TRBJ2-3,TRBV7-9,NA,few,TGTGCCAGCAGCTTTCCTAACCTAGATACGCAGTATTTT,CASSFPNLDTQYF
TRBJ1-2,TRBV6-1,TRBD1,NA,TGTGCCAGCAGTGAATTAGCCGGGACAGAGGCTGGCTACACCTTC,CASSELAGTEAGYTF
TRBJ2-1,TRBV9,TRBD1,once,TGTGCCAGCGGCTCAGGACAGGGTGTTCAGTTCTTC,CASGSGQGVQFF